The 7 T cell receptor beta chains given below trace back to one sample, sequenced in a study of control samples from healthy donors and cancer patients. Profiling relied on immunoSEQ multiplex PCR, and the TCRdb table lists in-frame clones only, not all of them. The sample holds tens of thousands of clones, 87% seen once. The sample comprised blood. The receptor set was obtained from a woman in her fifties or sixties in good health.

V is TRBV27 and J is TRBJ1-5; D is undetermined. V was shortened by 7 bases and J by 0 bases, with 19 bases between the two germline ends. CDR1 and CDR2 (germline): MNHEY, SMNVEV (reference sequence). The length of the CDR3 is 17 residues. CDR3 DNA sequence: TGTGCCAGCAACTGTAGCGAGGCAGCCAATAGCAATCAGCCCCAGCATTTT. Its protein is CASNCSEAANSNQPQHF.

V is TRBV27 and J is TRBJ1-1; 11 bases align to TRBD1. CDR1 is MNHEY, CDR2 SMNVEV, per germline (reference sequence). The V and J ends lost 3 bases and 7 bases, in that order; junction bases with no gene match: 4. This CDR3 is 14 amino acids long. The CDR3 is CASSLRGTGGEAFF. The CDR3 nucleotides read TGTGCCAGCAGTTTGAGGGGGACAGGGGGTGAAGCTTTCTTT.

This chain joins TRBV27 and TRBJ1-2; TRBD1 might be the D (5 bases). From germline, CDR1 is MNHEY and CDR2 SMNVEV (reference sequence). Trimming removed 4 bases at V and 4 bases at J, with 19 bases between. CDR3 length: 16 amino acids. DNA for the CDR3: TGTGCCAGCAGTTCATTCCGGGACGGAATTACCTATGGCTACACCTTC. Its translation: CASSSFRDGITYGYTF.

V is TRBV2 and J is TRBJ1-4; 8 nucleotides align to TRBD1. The V segment lost 6 bases and the J segment 4 bases; nucleotides outside the gene matches: 7. The CDR3 is 15 residues long. The germline V gene has CDR1 SNHLY and CDR2 FYNNEI. The CDR3 sequence: CASRVQGGLNEKLFF. The CDR3 coding sequence is TGTGCCAGCAGGGTACAGGGGGGCCTTAATGAAAAACTGTTTTTT.

The chain's CDR3 is CASGLPPRLAGVGGELFF. CDR3 DNA: TGTGCTAGTGGTTTGCCACCCCGGCTAGCGGGAGTGGGCGGGGAGCTGTTTTTT. The chain is built from TRBV12-5 and TRBJ2-2; 10 nucleotides match TRBD2. Germline V gives CDR1 LGHNT, CDR2 FRNRAP. The V segment lost 2 bases and the J segment 7 bases; nucleotides outside the gene matches: 13. This CDR3 has 18 amino acids.

The V and J genes are TRBV5-4 and TRBJ2-1; a weak D match, TRBD2 (6 bases). V was pared by 0 bases and J by 8 bases, with 18 bases between. This CDR3 region has 16 residues. Germline assignment: CDR1 SGHNT and CDR2 YYREEE (reference sequence). The DNA for the CDR3 is TGTGCCAGCAGCTTGGCCCGGCGGGACCCCCCCCATGAGCAGTTCTTC. It encodes CASSLARRDPPHEQFF.

This clone was seen once. V and J are TRBV6-4 and TRBJ2-7, with 8 bases matching TRBD1. With 9 bases clipped from V and 1 base from J, the junction kept 23 bases outside the gene matches. Germline CDR1 MRHNA, CDR2 SNTAGT. The CDR3 runs to 19 residues. The CDR3 loop reads CARLPLTLCRRGPSYEQYF. In DNA, the CDR3 is TGTGCCAGACTTCCTTTAACCCTCTGCCGCAGGGGGCCTTCCTACGAGCAGTACTTC.